The present entry profiles one T cell receptor (beta chain) with its context. Per the original data handling: Reference gene primer amplification in the assay estimated nucleated cell counts. Generated by immunoSEQ multiplex PCR, the TCRdb table keeps only in-frame clones and is missing some. V and J calls and clone size come straight from that table; D and trimming were deduced from the DNA. There are around 470,000 clones in the sample; 80% to 95% occur only once, and less than 0.75% lies in the top ten. The sample comes from a study of blood T cell repertoires in COVID-19. The wider study: Samples came from the United States, Italy and Spain, spanning acute and convalescent COVID-19.

The J segment lost 4 bases and the V segment lost 3 bases, leaving 3 bases of the junction unmatched. The CDR3 loop spans 14 amino acids. From germline, CDR1 is ENHRY and CDR2 SYGVKD. Input material: PBMCs or T cells enriched from blood (not recorded which). The rearrangement links TRBV10-3 to TRBJ2-7; 10 positions agree with TRBD2. The TCR sequence derives from a young man who had recovered from COVID-19. The CDR3 loop is CAISDTSGNYEQYF. CDR3 coding DNA: TGTGCCATCAGTGATACTAGCGGGAATTACGAGCAGTACTTC.